One sample yielded the 9 T cell receptor beta chains listed below, sequenced in a study of PD-1 blockade in classical Hodgkin lymphoma. Time point indicated: cycle 4 day 1 (C4D1), after more than 5 weeks of nivolumab. Relapse after autologous stem cell transplantation occurred in every patient, and brentuximab vedotin exposure varied. The assay was immunoSEQ multiplex PCR, and TCRdb's table has in-frame clones only and misses some. The sample holds some 18,000 clones; around 82% are singletons and the top ten take roughly 20%. The specimen comprised peripheral blood mononuclear cells (PBMCs), sampled before the fourth cycle of nivolumab. The source of these receptors is a human donor with classical Hodgkin lymphoma.

This clone occurred a few times. This chain links TRBV5-1 with TRBJ2-3, with 8 positions matching TRBD2. The germline gives CDR1 SGHRS, CDR2 YFSETQ. Germline trimming cut 3 bases from V and 4 bases from J; bases unmatched to any gene: 7. The CDR3 length is 15 residues. The CDR3 loop reads CASSSGLAGPDTQYF. CDR3 nucleotides: TGCGCCAGCAGCTCCGGACTAGCTGGGCCAGATACGCAGTATTTT.

The chain couples TRBV4-2 to TRBJ1-3; D remains ambiguous. There are 16 residues in the CDR3. CDR1 and CDR2 from the germline V gene are LGHNA and YNFKEQ. The V end lost 1 base, the J end lost 3 bases, and 13 bases lay between the germline ends. The DNA for the CDR3 is TGTGCCAGCAGCCAAGGGGATACAGCCGGTGGAAACACCATATATTTT. It yields the protein CASSQGDTAGGNTIYF.

This clone has just one count. This chain joins TRBV6-1 and TRBJ1-5, with 12 bases identical to TRBD1. From germline, CDR1 is MNHNS and CDR2 SASEGT. The trim removed 4 bases at V and 4 bases at J, leaving 11 bases unmatched. CDR3 length equals 18 residues. Here the CDR3 DNA reads TGTGCCAGCAGTGCCGGGACAGGGGGCGAAATGGGGAATCAGCCCCAGCATTTT. The encoded protein is CASSAGTGGEMGNQPQHF.

V is TRBV6-5 and J is TRBJ1-1; D is unresolved. There are 14 residues in the CDR3. Germline CDR1 MNHEY, CDR2 SVGAGI. V was cut by 7 bases and J by 7 bases, with 19 bases left in between. The CDR3 coding sequence is TGTGCCAGCAAACAATCCCGACTGGCCTTTGAAGCTTTCTTT. As protein: CASKQSRLAFEAFF.

CDR3 nucleotide sequence: TGTGCCACCGGGACAAGCAATCAGCCCCAGCATTTT. Translated, it gives CATGTSNQPQHF. The V and J genes are TRBV15 and TRBJ1-5, with TRBD1 as a possible D gene (6 bases). The CDR3 extends over 12 amino acids. Germline lookup yields CDR1 LNHNV and CDR2 YYDKDF (reference sequence). V lost 8 bases to trimming and J lost 1 base, with 6 bases between them.

The V call is TRBV5-1, the J call TRBJ1-2, with D possibly being TRBD1 (5 bases). V gave up 7 bases and J gave up 4 bases, with 17 bases separating them. The length of the CDR3 is 14 residues. Per germline, CDR1 SGHRS and CDR2 YFSETQ. The CDR3 region has the DNA TGCGCCAGCTCCGGTGGGCCGCAGGGCTATGGCTACACCTTC. Translation gives CASSGGPQGYGYTF.

The V call is TRBV11-1, the J call TRBJ2-7, with 13 positions matching TRBD2. CDR3 length: 13 amino acids. Germline V lookup: CDR1 SGHAT, CDR2 FQDESV (reference sequence). V gave up 5 bases and J gave up 10 bases; unmatched junction bases: 5. CDR3 DNA sequence: TGTGCCAGCAGCCCCGGACTAGCGGGAGTCCAGTACTTC. This sequence encodes CASSPGLAGVQYF.

The chain carries TRBV15 and TRBJ2-7; D not certain. Trimming removed 6 bases from V and 0 bases from J, with 15 bases in between. Per germline, CDR1 LNHNV and CDR2 YYDKDF (reference sequence). The length of the CDR3 is 15 residues. The CDR3 reads CATRGSGFSSYEQYV. DNA of the CDR3: TGTGCCACCAGGGGGTCGGGTTTCAGCTCCTACGAGCAGTACGTC.

The CDR3 DNA reads as TGTGCCAGTAGTATGGACAGGGGTCCCGGGGAGCTGTTTTTT. It translates to CASSMDRGPGELFF. The J gene is TRBJ2-2, the V gene TRBV19; 9 bases fit TRBD1. Germline assignment: CDR1 LNHDA and CDR2 SQIVND (reference sequence). Trimming took 3 bases from V and 6 from J; bases not matched to a gene: 2. The CDR3 contains 14 residues.